The 31 T cell receptor beta chains below come from one sample, sequenced in a study of T cells in Graves' hyperthyroidism and ophthalmopathy. From RNA transcripts, TCR beta CDR3 regions were amplified. First-round RT-PCR targeting the TCR CDR3 was performed with the HTBI primer set. One entry per CDR3 protein results from TCRdb running MiXCR on the multiplex PCR reads. The sample consists of roughly 580,000 distinct CDR3 sequences, about 45% of them appearing once. Input material: peripheral blood or thyroid tissue (not recorded which). These receptors originate from a woman in her late teens or twenties with Graves' hyperthyroidism.

This chain uses TRBV6-1 with TRBJ2-7, with 14 bases that match TRBD2. V was pared by 7 bases and J by 7 bases, with 9 bases of the junction left unmatched. CDR1 and CDR2 (germline): MNHNS, SASEGT. CDR3 length: 15 amino acids. For the CDR3, the DNA is TGTGCCAGCATCCTGGGACTAGCGGGAGTGTCTGAGCAGTACTTC. Its protein is CASILGLAGVSEQYF.

This clonotype was recorded many times. This sequence joins TRBV7-2 and TRBJ2-5, with TRBD2 matching 9 bases. Trimming took 4 bases from V and 5 from J; bases not matched to a gene: 5. CDR3 length: 14 amino acids. Germline values: CDR1 SGHTA, CDR2 FQGNSA. CDR3 bases: TGTGCCAGCAGCTCTGCTAGCGGGACTGAGACCCAGTACTTC. Translated, it gives CASSSASGTETQYF.

This clonotype was counted between two and nine times. Since a much larger clone is just one base distant, this may be a read error. The genes are TRBV10-3 and TRBJ2-7; 12 nucleotides match TRBD1. There are 14 residues in the CDR3. CDR1 and CDR2 (germline): ENHRY, SYGVKD. J gave up 5 bases and V 6 bases, and 5 bases lay outside the gene matches. The CDR3 DNA is TGTGCCATCAGGCGGGGACAGGGGGCCCACGAGCAGTACTTC. Its translation is CAIRRGQGAHEQYF.

The J gene is TRBJ2-7, the V gene TRBV7-9, with 8 bases fitting TRBD1. CDR1 is SEHNR and CDR2 is FQNEAQ in the germline V gene (reference sequence). The junction had 9 bases not matched to a gene; V was cut back by 11 bases and J by 0 bases. The CDR3 loop spans 14 amino acids. In DNA form, the CDR3 reads TGTGCCCTTGCCGGGACAGGTAGCTCCTACGAGCAGTACTTC. Translated, it gives CALAGTGSSYEQYF.

There are many counts of this clonotype. The chain recombines TRBV25-1 with TRBJ1-2; 7 bases map to TRBD1. CDR1 is MGHDK and CDR2 is SYGVNS in the germline V gene. There are 12 residues in the CDR3. V shed 8 bases, J shed 6 bases, and the junction held 6 bases outside the gene matches. The CDR3 loop is CASGLTGHGYTF. CDR3 in DNA: TGTGCCAGCGGATTGACAGGGCATGGCTACACCTTC.

A word on this clonotype: This may be a read error: a much more frequent sequence differs by one nucleotide. The genes are TRBV2 and TRBJ1-4; no clear D gene. The V and J ends lost 6 bases and 0 bases respectively, with 5 bases between them. The CDR3 covers 13 residues. Per germline, CDR1 SNHLY and CDR2 FYNNEI. For the CDR3, the DNA is TGTGCCAGCAGCCATTCAACTAATGAAAAACTGTTTTTT. Translating gives CASSHSTNEKLFF.

Details on this clonotype: A single base separates this from a much larger clone, so it may be a read error. The V and J genes are TRBV2 and TRBJ2-7; no reliable D call. This CDR3 is 13 amino acids long. Per the germline V gene, CDR1 is SNHLY and CDR2 is FYNNEI. CDR3 region: CASLFDSSYEQHF. CDR3 in DNA: TGTGCCAGCCTTTTTGACTCATCCTACGAGCAGCACTTC. Full variable domain (rest looked up from reference TRBV2 and TRBJ2-7): EPEVTQTPSHQVTQMGQEVILRCVPISNHLYFYWYRQILGQKVEFLVSFYNNEISEKSEIFDDQFSVERPDGSNFTLKIRSTKLEDSAMYFCASLFDSSYEQHFGPGTRLTVT.

This clonotype has a count of ten or more. The chain's CDR3 is CSARREPQETQYF. CDR3 sequence (DNA): TGCAGTGCCAGGCGGGAGCCCCAAGAGACCCAGTACTTC. The chain uses TRBV20-1 and TRBJ2-5; 7 bases are shared with TRBD2. V gave up 6 bases and J gave up 1 base; unmatched junction bases: 5. CDR3 size: 13 residues. CDR1 DFQATT and CDR2 SNEGSKA come from the germline V gene (reference sequence).

This clonotype was observed a handful of times. Compared with germline, one end of the junction differs, possibly owing to a read error. V is TRBV7-3 and J is TRBJ2-7; 7 nucleotides match TRBD2. Germline CDR1 and CDR2: SGHTA and FQGTGA. This CDR3 is built from 14 residues. The CDR3 sequence is CASSLQRDSYEQYF. The CDR3 DNA follows: TGCGCCAGCAGCTTACAGCGGGACTCCTACGAGCAGTACTTC.

The genes are TRBV19 and TRBJ1-5; possibly TRBD1 for D (6 bases). This CDR3 region has 14 residues. Germline CDR1 LNHDA, CDR2 SQIVND (reference sequence). V dropped 3 bases and J dropped 4 bases, with 10 bases sitting between them. CDR3 amino acids: CASSIHRENQPQHF. The CDR3 nucleotides read TGTGCCAGTAGTATCCACAGGGAAAATCAGCCCCAGCATTTT.

This clonotype was seen a handful of times. Its ends do not fully match the called genes, so a read error is possible. The chain employs TRBV24-1 and TRBJ1-2; the match to TRBD1 covers 8 bases. This CDR3 contains 12 residues. Germline CDR1 and CDR2: KGHDR and SFDVKD. The DNA of the CDR3 is TGTGCCAGCAGTGCACAGGGGGATGGCTACACCTTC. As protein: CASSAQGDGYTF.

This clonotype was counted only a few times. The V call is TRBV7-2, the J call TRBJ1-5; D not resolved. Deletions cut 1 base from V and 6 bases from J, with 4 bases between. The CDR3 is 12 residues long. Looked up from germline, CDR1 is SGHTA and CDR2 is FQGNSA. This chain's CDR3 is CASSLGCQPQHF. CDR3 nucleotides: TGTGCCAGCAGCTTAGGTTGTCAGCCCCAGCATTTT.

This clonotype has more than one count but fewer than ten. The V and J genes are TRBV7-2 and TRBJ1-4; D is undetermined. The CDR3 sequence is 15 residues long. Germline V gene sequence: CDR1 SGHTA, CDR2 FQGNSA. V was cut by 5 bases and J by 7 bases, with 17 bases left in between. The CDR3 DNA reads as TGTGCCAGCAGCCCCGTCTCTTACCAGGCTGAAAAACTGTTTTTT. This translates into CASSPVSYQAEKLFF.

The chain carries TRBV7-6 and TRBJ2-2; no clear D gene. CDR1 SGHVS and CDR2 FNYEAQ come from the germline V gene. Trimming took off 5 bases at V and 6 bases at J, with 10 bases between the two ends. The CDR3 spans 13 residues. CDR3 residues: CASSQELAGELFF. Here the CDR3 DNA reads TGTGCCAGCAGCCAAGAACTTGCCGGGGAGCTGTTTTTT.

The rearrangement links TRBV12-3 or TRBV12-4 to TRBJ2-6; 8 bases are a match to TRBD1. The CDR3 is 20 amino acids. With 0 bases clipped from V and 2 bases from J, the junction kept 12 bases outside the gene matches. The CDR3 region is CASSLATGAKIGAGANVLTF. For the CDR3, the DNA is TGTGCCAGCAGTTTAGCGACAGGGGCCAAAATAGGGGCTGGGGCCAACGTCCTGACTTTC.

CDR3 residues: CASSAQGTTRLSYNSPLHF. DNA of the CDR3: TGTGCCAGCAGTGCACAGGGGACTACCCGGCTCTCCTATAATTCACCCCTCCACTTT. The chain is built from TRBV2 and TRBJ1-6, with 7 bases identical to TRBD1. The germline V gene encodes CDR1 SNHLY and CDR2 FYNNEI. The CDR3 contains 19 residues. Unmatched junction bases numbered 12, after V lost 4 bases and J lost 0 bases.

The chain's CDR3 is CASSLGSNSSPLHF. The CDR3 DNA reads as TGCGCCAGCAGCCTAGGATCTAATAGTTCACCCCTCCACTTT. The chain combines TRBV5-1 with TRBJ1-6; D is ambiguous. Germline V gives CDR1 SGHRS, CDR2 YFSETQ. V was pared by 4 bases and J by 9 bases, with 14 bases between. CDR3 length: 14 residues.

The sample holds one count of this clonotype. This rearrangement joins TRBV29-1 to TRBJ1-2; 7 bases agree with TRBD1. CDR1 SQVTM and CDR2 ANQGSEA come from the germline V gene. The trim removed 7 bases at V and 1 base at J, leaving 9 bases unmatched. The CDR3 is 14 amino acids. Here the CDR3 reads CSARIGTDNYGYTF. The DNA for the CDR3 is TGCAGCGCCCGAATCGGGACAGATAACTATGGCTACACCTTC.

Comment on this clonotype: This clone may be a read error of a much larger clone one base away. Since no conserved phenylalanine or tryptophan closes the CDR3, a read error is the likely cause. V usage is TRBV25-1 and J usage is TRBJ1-2, with D perhaps matching TRBD1 (6 bases). The CDR3 is 13 residues long. V was trimmed by 5 bases and J by 5 bases, leaving 12 bases between them. Germline lookup yields CDR1 MGHDK and CDR2 SYGVNS. CDR3: CASSTGSQYGYTL. DNA for the CDR3: TGTGCCAGCAGTACAGGGAGCCAATATGGCTACACCCTC.

Only a few counts were recorded for this clonotype. J is TRBJ2-7 and V is TRBV7-6; no reliable D call. The germline V gene encodes CDR1 SGHVS and CDR2 FNYEAQ. Trimming removed 6 bases from V and 5 bases from J, with 14 bases in between. This CDR3 is 13 amino acids long. Here the CDR3 DNA reads TGTGCCAGCAGACCCCCCGGGTTCGACGAGCAGTACTTC. Encoded protein: CASRPPGFDEQYF. The whole variable domain, remainder taken from reference TRBV7-6 and TRBJ2-7, is GAGVSQSPRYKVTKRGQDVALRCDPISGHVSLYWYRQALGQGPEFLTYFNYEAQQDKSGLPNDRFSAERPEGSISTLTIQRTEQRDSAMYRCASRPPGFDEQYFGPGTRLTVT.

This clonotype occurred many times. The genes are TRBV7-8 and TRBJ2-5; no reliable D call. Between the trimmed V and J ends, which lost 4 bases and 4 bases, there was a span of 16 bases. Germline V gene sequence: CDR1 SGHVS, CDR2 FQNEAQ. The CDR3 length is 15 residues. The CDR3 reads CASSSMGPSRETQYF. The CDR3 DNA sequence: TGTGCCAGCAGCTCCATGGGCCCGAGTCGAGAGACCCAGTACTTC.

This clonotype was seen more than once but under ten times. The chain employs TRBV7-4 and TRBJ2-5; D remains ambiguous. The germline V and J ends were trimmed by 3 bases and 2 bases, with 10 bases remaining between them. Germline V gene lookup returns CDR1 SGHVT and CDR2 SQSDAQ. This CDR3 comprises 14 residues. CDR3 amino acids: CASSFFLGQETQYF. The CDR3, as DNA: TGTGCCAGCAGCTTTTTTCTCGGGCAAGAGACCCAGTACTTC.

The J gene is TRBJ2-7, the V gene TRBV29-1; D ambiguous. Trimming removed 8 bases at V and 0 bases at J, with 11 bases between. CDR1 and CDR2 from the germline V gene are SQVTM and ANQGSEA. The CDR3 loop spans 12 amino acids. CDR3 protein: CSLVVGSYEQYF. The DNA of the CDR3 is TGCAGCTTAGTCGTCGGCTCCTACGAGCAGTACTTC.

This clonotype was detected only a few times. This may be a read error: a much more frequent sequence differs by one nucleotide. The chain links TRBV7-7 to TRBJ2-5, with a weak D call TRBD2 (6 bases). Germline values: CDR1 SSHAT, CDR2 FNYEAQ (reference sequence). There are 14 residues in the CDR3. The CDR3 region is CASSLVPRGETQYF. For the CDR3, the DNA is TGTGCTAGCAGCTTAGTCCCGCGGGGAGAGACCCAGTACTTC.

This clonotype showed up many times. J is TRBJ1-1 and V is TRBV24-1; 7 bases align to TRBD1. The germline CDR1 and CDR2 sequences are KGHDR and SFDVKD. Losses at the gene ends were 7 bases for V and 7 bases for J; bases not matched to a gene: 2. The CDR3 is made up of 11 amino acids. CDR3 sequence: CATRGQDEAFF. In DNA, the CDR3 is TGTGCCACCAGAGGACAGGATGAAGCTTTCTTT.

This sequence joins TRBV7-9 and TRBJ2-7; a weak D match, TRBD2 (6 bases). Germline V gene lookup returns CDR1 SEHNR and CDR2 FQNEAQ (reference sequence). V gave up 7 bases and J gave up 7 bases, with 17 bases separating them. This CDR3 contains 13 residues. The CDR3 nucleotides read TGTGCCAGCACTAGGGACTCCCTAGGAGAGCAGTACTTC. It yields the protein CASTRDSLGEQYF. The full variable domain, rest sourced from reference TRBV7-9 and TRBJ2-7, is DTGVSQNPRHKITKRGQNVTFRCDPISEHNRLYWYRQTLGQGPEFLTYFQNEAQLEKSRLLSDRFSAERPKGSFSTLEIQRTEQGDSAMYLCASTRDSLGEQYFGPGTRLTVT.

This clonotype was counted only a few times. This chain connects TRBV6-6 to TRBJ2-7; 12 bases agree with TRBD2. CDR3 length equals 15 residues. The V gene end was trimmed by 2 bases and the J gene end by 5 bases; junction bases not matched to a gene: 4. Germline V gene sequence: CDR1 MNHNY, CDR2 SVGAGI (reference sequence). Written as DNA, the CDR3 is TGTGCCAGCAGTTACCTAGCGGGAGGGCGGAACGAGCAGTACTTC. Translating gives CASSYLAGGRNEQYF.

This chain connects TRBV5-1 to TRBJ2-6, with D unclear. V lost 0 bases to trimming and J lost 4 bases, with 8 bases between them. Germline V gives CDR1 SGHRS, CDR2 YFSETQ. The CDR3 has 15 residues. This chain's CDR3 is CASSLGIWGANVLTF. In DNA, the CDR3 is TGCGCCAGCAGCTTGGGGATCTGGGGGGCCAACGTCCTGACTTTC.

This clonotype came up a few times. This sequence joins TRBV7-8 and TRBJ2-2; D is uncertain. Germline CDR1 and CDR2: SGHVS and FQNEAQ. This CDR3 is 14 amino acids long. V was shortened by 1 base and J by 5 bases, with 8 bases between the two germline ends. For the CDR3, the DNA is TGTGCCAGCAGCTTAGGGTCTGGGACCGGGGAGCTGTTTTTT. Translated, it gives CASSLGSGTGELFF.

This clonotype occurred a few times. The CDR3 bases are TGTGCCAGTGGACATCCCCAAGAGACCCAGTACTTC. It translates to CASGHPQETQYF. This chain joins TRBV19 and TRBJ2-5; D may be TRBD1 (5 bases). The CDR3 extends over 12 amino acids. Germline lookup yields CDR1 LNHDA and CDR2 SQIVND (reference sequence). V was clipped by 8 bases and J by 1 base, with 8 bases between them.

The chain is built from TRBV2 and TRBJ1-3, with D maybe TRBD1 (5 bases). Trimming stripped 7 bases from V and 4 bases from J, with 11 bases between. The CDR3 is made up of 13 amino acids. CDR1 and CDR2 from the germline V gene are SNHLY and FYNNEI. CDR3 DNA sequence: TGTGCCAGCAAGGGGACCGACGGAAACACCATATATTTT. Residues: CASKGTDGNTIYF.